The clone carrying this T cell receptor (beta chain) was observed a handful of times. Its specificity is unknown. Trimming shortened V by 2 bases and J by 6 bases, and 14 bases separated the two germline ends. The CDR3 has 16 residues. Looked up from germline, CDR1 is WSHSY and CDR2 is SAAADI. Exclusion of a patient resulted from uncontrolled infection, other autoimmune disease, pregnancy or lactation. Thyroid ultrasound, orbital computed tomography, clinical symptoms, and serum thyroxine and TRAb underpinned diagnoses. The sample of blood was obtained at first hyperthyroidism diagnosis (before any ophthalmopathy symptoms). This entry belongs to a study of T cells in Graves' hyperthyroidism and ophthalmopathy. Study outcomes and limitations: Ophthalmopathy could be told apart from stable hyperthyroidism with a 13 V-J model.

RNA transcripts gave rise to amplified TCR beta CDR3 regions. RT-PCR in the first round (using the HTBI primer set) targeted the TCR CDR3. TCRdb ran MiXCR on the multiplex PCR reads and lists one entry per CDR3 protein. In the table there are around 380,000 distinct CDR3 sequences, approximately 13% of which are singletons. This chain links TRBV10-2 with TRBJ1-6; D unresolved. The receptor comes from a man aged 30 to 39 with Graves' hyperthyroidism that later progressed to Graves' ophthalmopathy. Sequencing used blood. CDR3 nucleotides: TGCGCCAGCAGTGAGGAGCTGGCAGGAGCTAATTCACCCCTCCACTTT. This encodes CASSEELAGANSPLHF.